The rows below give T cell receptor beta chains drawn from one sample of a study of OX40 agonist ivuxolimab in advanced cancers. Profiling relied on immunoSEQ multiplex PCR, and the TCRdb table lists in-frame clones only, not all of them. Seen here are roughly 67,000 clones, about 88% observed once, and the top ten hold approximately 0.3%. The sequencing used CD4+ or CD8+ T cells sorted from blood, collected in a trial of the OX40 agonist ivuxolimab. The receptors were gathered from an adult with an advanced solid tumor such as melanoma, head and neck, liver or kidney cancer. Each CDR3 is given with its conserved first and last residue. The D gene is left open where the match is weak. For some rows the clone size is stated as once, few or many, or as a class when expanded; others skip it.

>-|TRBV5-1|TRBJ1-1|-
TGCGCCAGCAGCTTGGCGGCAAGCACTGAAGCTTTCTTT
CASSLAASTEAFF
>TRBD1|TRBV10-2|TRBJ2-2|once
TGCGCCAGCAGTCGGGGACAGGGGTTCTTTATAAACACCGGGGAGCTGTTTTTT
CASSRGQGFFINTGELFF
>TRBD1|TRBV10-3|TRBJ2-1|-
TGTGCCATCAGTGAGAGGTTCCCGGGACAGGGTTTCAATGAGCAGTTCTTC
CAISERFPGQGFNEQFF
>TRBD2|TRBV5-1|TRBJ2-1|-
TGCGCCAGCAGCTTGGGGGGCCTAGCGGGATACTACAATGAGCAGTTCTTC
CASSLGGLAGYYNEQFF
>-|TRBV13|TRBJ2-7|-
TGTGCCAGCAGCACAAGACGAGGGGCCTACGAGCAGTACTTC
CASSTRRGAYEQYF
>TRBD2|TRBV5-5|TRBJ2-1|once
TGTGCCAGCAGCTTGGGAGGACTAGCGGGAGATCGTAGTGAGCAGTTCTTC
CASSLGGLAGDRSEQFF
>-|TRBV29-1|TRBJ1-1|-
TGCAGCGTTTGGAAGGAATTGAACACTGAAGCTTTCTTT
CSVWKELNTEAFF
>-|TRBV6-5|TRBJ1-6|-
TGTGCCAGCAGTTCCGATATGGCCTATAATTCACCCCTCCACTTT
CASSSDMAYNSPLHF
>-|TRBV28|TRBJ2-1|-
TGTGCCAGCAGTCTGCGGATGGATGGGGGCAATGAGCAGTTCTTC
CASSLRMDGGNEQFF
>-|TRBV28|TRBJ2-7|once
TGTGCCAGCAGTTTTAGTTTCCTCTACGAGCAGTACTTC
CASSFSFLYEQYF
>TRBD2|TRBV5-1|TRBJ2-7|-
TGCGCCAGCAGCTTGGACGGGCTAGCGGGAACCTACGAGCAGTACTTC
CASSLDGLAGTYEQYF
>TRBD2|TRBV9|TRBJ2-7|-
TGTGCCAGCAGCGTAGGGATAGCGGGGTCCTACGAGCAGTACTTC
CASSVGIAGSYEQYF
>-|TRBV7-2|TRBJ1-5|-
TGTGCCAGCAGCAGTACAGGGAATCAGCCCCAGCATTTT
CASSSTGNQPQHF
>-|TRBV27|TRBJ1-5|-
TGTGCCAGCAGTTTAACTGTGATTGGACAGCCCCAGCATTTT
CASSLTVIGQPQHF
>-|TRBV29-1|TRBJ1-6|-
TGCAGCGTGAAGACAGCCCTAAATTCACCCCTCCACTTT
CSVKTALNSPLHF
>-|TRBV15|TRBJ1-2|-
TGTGCCACCAGCAGAGATAACAATAGGGGGTTTGCTGGCTACACCTTC
CATSRDNNRGFAGYTF
>TRBD2|TRBV19|TRBJ2-7|-
TGTGCCAGTAGTGGACTAGCGGGAAACGAGCAGTACTTC
CASSGLAGNEQYF
>TRBD1|TRBV7-2|TRBJ1-2|-
TGTGCCAGCAGCTTAGTCATACAGGGGGAAGGCTACACCTTC
CASSLVIQGEGYTF
>-|TRBV14|TRBJ1-1|-
TGTGCCAGCAGCCAACGTATTGGAGGTGAAGCTTTCTTT
CASSQRIGGEAFF
>-|TRBV27|TRBJ1-2|few
TGTGCCAGCAGTCCCCCGGCGGTTGGCTACACCTTC
CASSPPAVGYTF
>-|TRBV21-1|TRBJ2-2|-
TGTGCCAGCAGCAATTACGGGACAGACACCGGGGAGCTGTTTTTT
CASSNYGTDTGELFF
>TRBD1|TRBV7-8|TRBJ2-2|-
TGTGCCAGCAGCTTGCGCGGACAGGGGAAAAACACCGGGGAGCTGTTTTTT
CASSLRGQGKNTGELFF
>-|TRBV19|TRBJ1-4|-
TGTGCCAGTAGTATTTCTGCGGCAACTAATGAAAAACTGTTTTTT
CASSISAATNEKLFF
>TRBD2|TRBV11-2|TRBJ2-7|-
TGTGCCAGCAGCTTAGACGTTGGCGGGAGACTGTACTTC
CASSLDVGGRLYF
>-|TRBV27|TRBJ1-2|-
TGTGCCAGCAGTTTTGGGGGAGGCTATGGCTACACCTTC
CASSFGGGYGYTF